This entry lists 6 T cell receptor beta chains sequenced from one sample in a study of immune evolution from preneoplasia to lung adenocarcinoma. Libraries were prepared by immunoSEQ multiplex PCR; TCRdb keeps only in-frame clonotypes and omits some of them. The table lists 15,000 to 20,000 clones, 65% to 90% of them singletons. The sample taken for sequencing was FFPE invasive lung adenocarcinoma tissue. The receptors derive from a person aged 70 to 79 with invasive lung adenocarcinoma.

This chain links TRBV9 with TRBJ1-1; 7 bases match TRBD1. Trimming took 0 bases from V and 4 from J; bases not matched to a gene: 6. Germline values: CDR1 SGDLS, CDR2 YYNGEE. The length of the CDR3 is 15 residues. CDR3 DNA sequence: TGTGCCAGCAGCGTAGCATACAGGGGTGGCACTGAAGCTTTCTTT. Translated: CASSVAYRGGTEAFF.

V gene TRBV7-8 combines with J gene TRBJ2-1; 9 nucleotides line up with TRBD1. CDR1 is SGHVS and CDR2 is FQNEAQ in the germline V gene. This CDR3 region has 16 residues. The junction had 14 bases not matched to a gene; V was cut back by 7 bases and J by 7 bases. CDR3 DNA: TGTGCCAGCAACAAAAATCTGGGACAGGGCTCAAATGAGCAGTTCTTC. It specifies CASNKNLGQGSNEQFF.

This clone was found a few times. This sequence joins TRBV27 and TRBJ1-5, with 7 positions matching TRBD1. The germline CDR1 and CDR2 sequences are MNHEY and SMNVEV (reference sequence). V shed 3 bases, J shed 7 bases, and the junction held 6 bases outside the gene matches. This CDR3 region has 14 residues. The DNA of the CDR3 is TGTGCCAGCAGTTTTAACAGGGGTGGACAGCCCCAGCATTTT. Its protein is CASSFNRGGQPQHF.

This clone was counted a few times. The chain uses TRBV28 and TRBJ2-1; the D gene could be TRBD1 or TRBD2 (7 bases each). The CDR3 is 13 amino acids. Trimming pared 3 bases from V and 8 bases from J, leaving 11 bases between. Germline V gene sequence: CDR1 MDHEN, CDR2 SYDVKM. Written as DNA, the CDR3 is TGTGCCAGCAGTTTGACAGGGAGGGATGAGCAGTTCTTC. Translated: CASSLTGRDEQFF.

The chain is built from TRBV28 and TRBJ1-5; D remains ambiguous. In germline, CDR1 is MDHEN, CDR2 SYDVKM. V shed 1 base and J shed 1 base, with 2 bases lying between them. The CDR3 consists of 13 residues. The chain's CDR3 is CASSLLSNQPQHF. The CDR3 region has the DNA TGTGCCAGCAGTTTATTAAGCAATCAGCCCCAGCATTTT.

This rearrangement joins TRBV9 to TRBJ1-1, with no clear D. Germline loops: CDR1 SGDLS, CDR2 YYNGEE. Deletions cut 0 bases from V and 8 bases from J, with 8 bases between. The CDR3 runs 12 residues. CDR3 bases: TGTGCCAGCAGCGTAGAAGGCTGGGAAGCTTTCTTT. Translating gives CASSVEGWEAFF. Supplemented by reference TRBV9 and TRBJ1-1, the full variable domain reads DSGVTQTPKHLITATGQRVTLRCSPRSGDLSVYWYQQSLDQGLQFLIQYYNGEERAKGNILERFSAQQFPDLHSELNLSSLELGDSALYFCASSVEGWEAFFGQGTRLTVV.